These 12 T cell receptor beta chains were all obtained from the same sample, sequenced in a study of T cell responses to AZD1222 COVID-19 vaccine. Repertoires were generated with immunoSEQ multiplex PCR, while TCRdb's copy carries only in-frame clones and drops some. The data contain roughly 200,000 clones, 93% of them singletons. This specimen consisted of peripheral blood, obtained on day 0 of MenACWY control vaccination. These TCRs come from an adult in good health.

The rearrangement joins TRBV5-5 to TRBJ2-2; TRBD1 matches 8 bases. The CDR3 extends over 16 amino acids. Germline loops: CDR1 SGHKS, CDR2 YYEKEE (reference sequence). Losses at the gene ends were 4 bases for V and 4 bases for J; bases not matched to a gene: 9. The CDR3 sequence: CASSRWTGSSTGELFF. The DNA of the CDR3 is TGTGCCAGCAGCAGGTGGACAGGGTCGAGCACCGGGGAGCTGTTTTTT.

The rearrangement links TRBV7-3 to TRBJ1-1, with 11 bases identical to TRBD1. The germline gives CDR1 SGHTA, CDR2 FQGTGA. The CDR3 is 13 residues long. Unmatched junction bases numbered 2, after V lost 4 bases and J lost 7 bases. Here the CDR3 reads CASSYGTGGEAFF. CDR3 sequence (DNA): TGTGCCAGCAGCTACGGGACAGGGGGTGAAGCTTTCTTT.

V gene TRBV15 combines with J gene TRBJ1-1; no reliable D call. Per the germline V gene, CDR1 is LNHNV and CDR2 is YYDKDF (reference sequence). Between the trimmed V and J ends, which lost 5 bases and 5 bases, there was a span of 12 bases. The CDR3 spans 13 residues. In DNA, the CDR3 is TGTGCCACCAGCGACGGTTTAGGGACTGAAGCTTTCTTT. It codes for CATSDGLGTEAFF.

V is TRBV7-2 and J is TRBJ2-5; TRBD2 agrees at 10 bases. CDR1 is SGHTA and CDR2 is FQGNSA in the germline V gene. The trim removed 3 bases at V and 5 bases at J, leaving 9 bases unmatched. The CDR3 is made up of 16 amino acids. The CDR3 DNA reads as TGTGCCAGCAGCTTGCCTAGCGGGGGTGGTAAGGAGACCCAGTACTTC. Translating gives CASSLPSGGGKETQYF.

The gene calls are TRBV18 and TRBJ1-2, with 8 nucleotides matching TRBD1. From germline, CDR1 is KGHSH and CDR2 LQKENI. With 0 bases clipped from V and 8 bases from J, the junction kept 14 bases outside the gene matches. This CDR3 is 17 amino acids long. The CDR3 region has the DNA TGTGCCAGCTCACCACCTAGTCCGGACAGGGCTTTGAACGGCTACACCTTC. Protein: CASSPPSPDRALNGYTF.

The chain links TRBV14 to TRBJ1-5, with D hard to call. From germline, CDR1 is SGHDN and CDR2 FVKESK. This CDR3 region has 13 residues. Trimming removed 4 bases from V and 2 bases from J, with 6 bases in between. CDR3 loop: CASSPQGNQPQHF. For the CDR3, the DNA is TGTGCCAGCAGCCCTCAGGGCAATCAGCCCCAGCATTTT. Full variable domain (missing parts from reference TRBV14 and TRBJ1-5): EAGVTQFPSHSVIEKGQTVTLRCDPISGHDNLYWYRRVMGKEIKFLLHFVKESKQDESGMPNNRFLAERTGGTYSTLKVQPAELEDSGVYFCASSPQGNQPQHFGDGTRLSIL.

The genes are TRBV5-1 and TRBJ1-4; D is uncertain. The CDR3 totals 15 residues. Trimming left V 2 bases short and J 0 bases short, with 8 bases between. Germline V CDR1 and CDR2: SGHRS, YFSETQ. Written as DNA, the CDR3 is TGCGCCAGCAGCTTTTCCGACTCAACTAATGAAAAACTGTTTTTT. This codes for CASSFSDSTNEKLFF.

The chain carries TRBV28 and TRBJ2-3; no clear D. Trimming shortened V by 7 bases and J by 8 bases, and 13 bases separated the two germline ends. The CDR3 is 12 amino acids. The germline CDR1 and CDR2 sequences are MDHEN and SYDVKM. The CDR3 loop reads CASTSYPVTQYF. As DNA, the CDR3 is TGTGCCAGCACCTCCTACCCCGTTACGCAGTATTTT.

This clone was seen just once. This chain uses TRBV2 with TRBJ1-3; D is possibly TRBD1 (6 bases). The CDR3 runs to 12 residues. Germline CDR1 reads SNHLY; CDR2 reads FYNNEI. V shed 11 bases and J shed 4 bases, with 12 bases lying between them. This CDR3 is CALRDNGNTIYF. For the CDR3, the DNA is TGTGCCTTGCGGGACAACGGAAACACCATATATTTT.

The V gene is TRBV19, the J gene TRBJ2-5; either TRBD1 or TRBD2 may supply D (5 bases each). Trimming shortened V by 5 bases and J by 1 base, and 11 bases separated the two germline ends. This CDR3 has 14 residues. In germline, CDR1 is LNHDA, CDR2 SQIVND (reference sequence). The CDR3 DNA sequence: TGTGCCAGTAGTCACGGGGCAGTCCAAGAGACCCAGTACTTC. This translates into CASSHGAVQETQYF.

The chain uses TRBV19 and TRBJ1-2; 7 bases match TRBD1. This CDR3 is 15 amino acids long. J gave up 4 bases and V 5 bases, and 10 bases lay outside the gene matches. The germline gives CDR1 LNHDA, CDR2 SQIVND (reference sequence). DNA for the CDR3: TGTGCCAGTAGTCCCATGCCGGGACAGATCTATGGCTACACCTTC. Translating it yields CASSPMPGQIYGYTF.

The CDR3 loop reads CASSSGQGGGNTIYF. The CDR3 coding sequence is TGCGCCAGCAGTTCGGGACAGGGGGGAGGAAACACCATATATTTT. The chain employs TRBV10-2 and TRBJ1-3, with TRBD1 matching 11 bases. V lost 5 bases to trimming and J lost 4 bases; unmatched junction nucleotides: 4. Germline-derived CDR1 and CDR2 are WSHSY and SAAADI. The CDR3 runs 15 residues.